This entry describes one T cell receptor (beta chain). Its matching antigen is unknown. V shed 2 bases and J shed 3 bases, with 13 bases lying between them. The germline CDR1 and CDR2 sequences are MNHEY and SVGAGI. There are 15 residues in the CDR3. This sample was taken from a study of early T cells in non-severe SARS-CoV-2 infection. Study summary: Unsorted whole-blood RNA was sequenced in bulk, leaving chains unpaired.

Findings of the study overall: VDJdb-based annotation leaned toward anti-spike CD8 responses and missed private and CD4 specificities.

Unique molecular identifiers were added to individual cDNA molecules. MiXCR, applied by TCRdb to the 5' RACE reads, yields one record per CDR3 protein. The sample lists approximately 66,000 distinct CDR3 sequences, under 15% seen once, with roughly 4% in the top ten. The sequence was obtained from an adult who was a healthcare worker with PCR-confirmed SARS-CoV-2 infection or an uninfected control (not recorded which). V and J are TRBV6-5 and TRBJ1-2; D uncertain. Sequencing was carried out using whole blood. In nucleotides, the CDR3 is TGTGCCAGCAGTTACCGAGCCAGCTACGACTATGGCTACACCTTC. Translated, it gives CASSYRASYDYGYTF.